What follows are 28 T cell receptor beta chains derived from one specimen sequenced in a study of CD8+ T cells in alopecia areata (dated by TCRdb to 2017 to 2018). Libraries came from the immunoSEQ multiplex PCR assay. To provide template for TCR sequencing, every sample had RNA extracted and reverse transcribed into cDNA. The immuneACCESS repertoire file appears here via TCRdb, limited to in-frame rearrangements. These files lack a portion of the clones; in checked studies, under half of the deficit traces to unresolved V genes, and the cause of the others is not known. A total of roughly 150,000 clones appear in this sample, more than 45% of them only once. Clones ranked in the top ten supply roughly a fifth of the sample. Interpreted using the paper, the time point label stands for: baseline before oral tofacitinib. The specimen was CD8+ T cells sorted from blood, collected at week 0. These receptors came from a human donor with alopecia areata.

This clone appeared a few times. V and J are TRBV15 and TRBJ2-1, with TRBD2 as a possible D gene (5 bases). Germline loops: CDR1 LNHNV, CDR2 YYDKDF (reference sequence). This CDR3 is built from 13 residues. The germline V and J ends were trimmed by 11 bases and 8 bases, with 19 bases remaining between them. The CDR3 nucleotides read TGTGCCGCAGCTAGCCCAAGTGGCCATGAGCAGTTCTTC. The encoded protein is CAAASPSGHEQFF.

The chain combines TRBV2 with TRBJ2-7; tentatively, D is TRBD1 (6 bases). Looked up from germline, CDR1 is SNHLY and CDR2 is FYNNEI. The CDR3 consists of 15 residues. Trimming pared 7 bases from V and 0 bases from J, leaving 16 bases between. The CDR3 nucleotides read TGTGCCAGCAACTCTAGGACAGAAAGCTCCTACGAGCAGTACTTC. This gives the protein CASNSRTESSYEQYF.

In nucleotides, the CDR3 is TGTGCCAGCAGCCCTTTGACAGGGTTGGGCACTGAAGCTTTCTTT. Translation gives CASSPLTGLGTEAFF. The chain couples TRBV9 to TRBJ1-1; TRBD1 agrees at 7 bases. This CDR3 comprises 15 residues. From germline, CDR1 is SGDLS and CDR2 YYNGEE. V trimming: 4 bases; J trimming: 4 bases; junction bases outside the gene matches: 10. Full variable domain (rest looked up from reference TRBV9 and TRBJ1-1): DSGVTQTPKHLITATGQRVTLRCSPRSGDLSVYWYQQSLDQGLQFLIQYYNGEERAKGNILERFSAQQFPDLHSELNLSSLELGDSALYFCASSPLTGLGTEAFFGQGTRLTVV.

The rearrangement links TRBV6-6 to TRBJ2-7; 7 positions match TRBD1. J was trimmed by 4 bases and V by 2 bases; bases with no gene match: 8. This CDR3 is built from 15 residues. Germline-derived CDR1 and CDR2 are MNHNY and SVGAGI (reference sequence). The CDR3 loop reads CASSYRQGSTYEQYF. CDR3 DNA: TGTGCCAGCAGTTACCGACAGGGTTCTACTTACGAGCAGTACTTC.

The V gene is TRBV29-1, the J gene TRBJ2-7; TRBD2 matches 8 bases. Germline lookup yields CDR1 SQVTM and CDR2 ANQGSEA. V lost 0 bases, J lost 4 bases, and 5 bases stayed unmatched. The CDR3 contains 14 residues. As DNA, the CDR3 is TGCAGCGTTGAAGAAGCGGGGGAGGGTTACGAGCAGTACTTC. As protein: CSVEEAGEGYEQYF.

This clone has a handful of counts. The V gene is TRBV10-3, the J gene TRBJ2-5; either TRBD1 or TRBD2 may supply D (5 bases each). The CDR3 runs 15 residues. The germline gives CDR1 ENHRY, CDR2 SYGVKD. The ends were cut back, 2 bases at V and 1 base at J, with 11 bases in the middle. The CDR3 is CAISETGTIQETQYF. The CDR3 DNA reads TGTGCCATCAGTGAGACCGGGACGATCCAAGAGACCCAGTACTTC.

The chain links TRBV5-6 to TRBJ1-2; D gene unclear. The CDR3 totals 14 residues. The germline CDR1 and CDR2 sequences are SGHDT and YYEEEE. Trimming took off 0 bases at V and 3 bases at J, with 9 bases between the two ends. CDR3 sequence reads: CASSLGESHYGYTF. Here the CDR3 DNA reads TGTGCCAGCAGCTTGGGGGAATCCCACTATGGCTACACCTTC.

This chain uses TRBV30 with TRBJ2-5, with D uncertain. The CDR3 runs to 13 residues. Germline loops: CDR1 GTSNPN, CDR2 SVGIG (reference sequence). V was pared by 3 bases and J by 1 base, with 9 bases between. This CDR3 is CAWSPDSQETQYF. The CDR3 DNA follows: TGTGCCTGGAGCCCAGACTCCCAAGAGACCCAGTACTTC.

The CDR3 DNA follows: TGTGCCAGCAGTTGCTTCAGACGGGAGTACAATGAGCAGTTCTTC. As protein: CASSCFRREYNEQFF. This sequence joins TRBV6-9 and TRBJ2-1; D possibly corresponds to TRBD2 (6 bases). This CDR3 has 15 residues. CDR1 is MNHGY and CDR2 is SVAAGI in the germline V gene. Trimming stripped 4 bases from V and 4 bases from J, with 14 bases between.

The rearrangement links TRBV7-9 to TRBJ2-7; D is ambiguous. Trimming pared 1 base from V and 2 bases from J, leaving 6 bases between. CDR3 length: 13 residues. The germline CDR1 and CDR2 sequences are SEHNR and FQNEAQ (reference sequence). CDR3 DNA sequence: TGTGCCAGCAGCTTAGGGTCCACCTACGAGCAGTACTTC. This translates into CASSLGSTYEQYF.

The V gene is TRBV29-1, the J gene TRBJ1-1, with TRBD1 matching 8 bases. After removal of 3 bases from V and 6 bases from J, the junction contained 0 bases not matched to a gene. The CDR3 has 11 amino acids. Germline V gene lookup returns CDR1 SQVTM and CDR2 ANQGSEA. The CDR3 DNA reads TGCAGCGTTGACAGGGGGCCTGAAGCTTTCTTT. It translates to CSVDRGPEAFF.

The rearrangement joins TRBV4-1 to TRBJ2-7; 7 bases are shared with TRBD1. CDR1 is MGHRA, CDR2 YSYEKL, per germline. This CDR3 is built from 16 residues. The V gene end was trimmed by 0 bases and the J gene end by 5 bases; junction bases not matched to a gene: 10. The CDR3 DNA follows: TGCGCCAGCAGCCAAGACCTCGCCCGAGGGACAGACGAGCAGTACTTC. Translation: CASSQDLARGTDEQYF.

The V call is TRBV7-9, the J call TRBJ2-3; weak D call: TRBD2 (6 bases). Trimming pared 4 bases from V and 4 bases from J, leaving 21 bases between. The CDR3 has 17 residues. In germline, CDR1 is SEHNR, CDR2 FQNEAQ (reference sequence). CDR3 protein: CASSSNPGVRRADTQYF. CDR3 in DNA: TGTGCCAGCAGCTCTAATCCGGGGGTGCGGCGGGCAGATACGCAGTATTTT.

This chain uses TRBV11-2 with TRBJ1-1; TRBD1 might be the D (5 bases). CDR1 is SGHAT, CDR2 FQNNGV, per germline. The CDR3 covers 14 residues. The V gene lost 1 base and the J gene lost 6 bases, with 12 bases spanning the gap. For the CDR3, the DNA is TGTGCCAGCAGCTTAGGGGGGTTAATTGCTGAAGCTTTCTTT. Translating gives CASSLGGLIAEAFF.

The rearrangement uses TRBV2 and TRBJ2-7; D ambiguous. V shed 0 bases and J shed 3 bases, with 9 bases lying between them. Germline V gene lookup returns CDR1 SNHLY and CDR2 FYNNEI. The CDR3 is made up of 14 amino acids. Written as DNA, the CDR3 is TGTGCCAGCAGTGAAGCGCCACAGAGCTACGAGCAGTACTTC. Residues: CASSEAPQSYEQYF.

The rearrangement links TRBV30 to TRBJ1-1; D is undetermined. The V gene's germline CDR1 is GTSNPN and CDR2 SVGIG (reference sequence). The CDR3 totals 15 residues. V dropped 1 base and J dropped 1 base, with 13 bases sitting between them. CDR3 nucleotide sequence: TGTGCCTGGAGTGGATACTCTGTGGGGAACACTGAAGCTTTCTTT. Its translation is CAWSGYSVGNTEAFF.

The rearrangement uses TRBV7-9 and TRBJ1-1; the match to TRBD1 covers 7 bases. Germline CDR1 SEHNR, CDR2 FQNEAQ (reference sequence). The CDR3 loop spans 16 amino acids. Trimming took 5 bases from V and 4 from J; bases not matched to a gene: 13. CDR3 nucleotide sequence: TGTGCCAGCAGCCCTCCCCTCGACAGGGTGGTCACTGAAGCTTTCTTT. This encodes CASSPPLDRVVTEAFF.

The chain combines TRBV4-3 with TRBJ2-7, with TRBD1 identical over 8 bases. V shed 2 bases and J 1 base; nucleotides not matched to a gene: 4. The CDR3 consists of 15 residues. Per germline, CDR1 LGHNA and CDR2 YSLEER. CDR3 amino acids: CASSQTTGDSYEQYF. The CDR3 bases are TGCGCCAGCAGCCAAACGACAGGGGATTCCTACGAGCAGTACTTC.

The V gene is TRBV13, the J gene TRBJ1-6; a weak D match, TRBD1 (6 bases). Germline-derived CDR1 and CDR2 are PRHDT and FYEKMQ (reference sequence). Trimming took off 0 bases at V and 7 bases at J, with 10 bases between the two ends. The CDR3 spans 15 residues. In nucleotides, the CDR3 is TGTGCCAGCAGCTTAGGGGACAGCCAGAATTCACCCCTCCACTTT. It yields the protein CASSLGDSQNSPLHF.

This chain connects TRBV5-6 to TRBJ2-1, with a tentative D call TRBD2 (5 bases). Germline loops: CDR1 SGHDT, CDR2 YYEEEE. The CDR3 extends over 11 amino acids. V lost 3 bases, J lost 7 bases, and 5 bases lay in between. The CDR3 spells CASSSGNEQFF. The CDR3, as DNA: TGTGCCAGCAGCTCGGGGAATGAGCAGTTCTTC.

The chain joins TRBV5-4 to TRBJ2-4, with D tentatively TRBD1 (5 bases). Germline values: CDR1 SGHNT, CDR2 YYREEE (reference sequence). The CDR3 runs to 15 residues. The ends were cut back, 2 bases at V and 0 bases at J, with 9 bases in the middle. The CDR3 region is CASSFWGRAKNIQYF. Written as DNA, the CDR3 is TGTGCCAGCAGCTTCTGGGGCCGAGCCAAAAACATTCAGTACTTC.

The chain joins TRBV7-2 to TRBJ1-6; no firm D call. The CDR3 is 14 amino acids. V lost 5 bases and J lost 10, with 15 bases in between. Germline CDR1 is SGHTA and CDR2 is FQGNSA. In nucleotides, the CDR3 is TGTGCCAGCAGCCCAGACCTGGCGTGGTCACCCCTCCACTTT. It is translated as CASSPDLAWSPLHF. Based on the CDR3 plus reference TRBV7-2 and TRBJ1-6, the full variable domain is GAGVSQSPSNKVTEKGKDVELRCDPISGHTALYWYRQSLGQGLEFLIYFQGNSAPDKSGLPSDRFSAERTGGSVSTLTIQRTQQEDSAVYLCASSPDLAWSPLHFGNGTRLTVT.

This clone has just a few counts. The gene calls are TRBV2 and TRBJ2-7, with 7 bases that match TRBD1. The trim removed 1 base at V and 2 bases at J, leaving 8 bases unmatched. This CDR3 is built from 16 residues. Germline-derived CDR1 and CDR2 are SNHLY and FYNNEI. The CDR3 here is CASSEGQGVRTYEQYF. CDR3 coding DNA: TGTGCCAGCAGTGAAGGACAGGGCGTTAGGACCTACGAGCAGTACTTC.

This chain links TRBV23-1 with TRBJ1-1; D perhaps matches TRBD1 (5 bases). TRBV23-1 counts as an open reading frame of uncertain function. The CDR3 spans 14 residues. Trimming took off 3 bases at V and 7 bases at J, with 15 bases between the two ends. The CDR3 DNA is TGCGCCAGCAGTCATCCCGGGCAGGGTGATGAAGCTTTCTTT. As protein: CASSHPGQGDEAFF.

Regarding this clone: The same CDR3 arises from other DNA sequences in this sample as well. The CDR3 spells CSAGGVGYEQYF. The CDR3 nucleotides are TGCAGTGCCGGCGGGGTGGGCTACGAGCAGTACTTC. The chain recombines TRBV29-1 with TRBJ2-7; possibly TRBD2 for D (6 bases). The CDR3 is 12 amino acids. Per the germline V gene, CDR1 is SQVTM and CDR2 is ANQGSEA.

The J gene is TRBJ2-1, the V gene TRBV11-2, with 8 bases aligning to TRBD2. CDR1 is SGHAT and CDR2 is FQNNGV in the germline V gene. The CDR3 totals 14 residues. The trim removed 5 bases at V and 6 bases at J, leaving 6 bases unmatched. The CDR3 nucleotides are TGTGCCAGCAGCCCCGGGGGGGCCGGCAATGAGCAGTTCTTC. Encoded protein: CASSPGGAGNEQFF.

The chain has TRBV7-6 and TRBJ2-5, with 7 bases aligning to TRBD1. V lost 5 bases, J lost 5 bases, and 8 bases stayed unmatched. Germline CDR1 SGHVS, CDR2 FNYEAQ. The CDR3 runs to 14 residues. The CDR3 loop reads CASSPDRVVETQYF. CDR3 sequence (DNA): TGTGCCAGCAGCCCCGACAGGGTTGTTGAGACCCAGTACTTC.

The chain's CDR3 is CSAPGSTEAFF. In DNA form, the CDR3 reads TGCAGTGCCCCGGGTAGCACTGAAGCTTTCTTT. The rearrangement joins TRBV20-1 to TRBJ1-1; D uncertain. Deletions cut 6 bases from V and 4 bases from J, with 9 bases between. The CDR3 covers 11 residues. Germline V gene sequence: CDR1 DFQATT, CDR2 SNEGSKA (reference sequence).